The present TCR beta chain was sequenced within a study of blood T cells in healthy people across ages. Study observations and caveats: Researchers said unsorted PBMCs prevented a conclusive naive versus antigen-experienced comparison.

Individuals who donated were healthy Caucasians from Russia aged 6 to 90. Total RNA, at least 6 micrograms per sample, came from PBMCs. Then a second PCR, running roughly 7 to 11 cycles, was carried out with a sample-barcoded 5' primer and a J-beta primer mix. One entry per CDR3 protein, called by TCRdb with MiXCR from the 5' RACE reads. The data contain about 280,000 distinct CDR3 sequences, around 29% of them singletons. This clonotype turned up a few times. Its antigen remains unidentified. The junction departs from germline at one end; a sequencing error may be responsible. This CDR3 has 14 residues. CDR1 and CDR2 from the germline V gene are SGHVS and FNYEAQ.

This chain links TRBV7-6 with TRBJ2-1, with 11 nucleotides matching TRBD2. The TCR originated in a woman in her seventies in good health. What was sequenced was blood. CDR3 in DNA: TGTGCTAGCAGCTTACTAGCGGGAGAGGGTGAGCAGTTCTTC. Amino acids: CASSLLAGEGEQFF.